This T cell receptor (beta chain) is drawn from a study of T-cell reconstitution after alpha-beta-depleted transplantation in children. The TCRbeta library incorporated unique molecular identifiers. TCRdb reanalysed the PCR reads using MiXCR and keeps one entry per CDR3 protein. The data hold about 540,000 distinct CDR3 sequences, with around 17% observed a single time. The length of the CDR3 is 15 residues. Trimming removed 6 bases from V and 5 bases from J, with 17 bases in between. The sample consisted of PBMCs from the stem cell graft donor, taken from the stem cell graft. The receptor's source is a human donor who donated a stem cell graft to a child with acute lymphoblastic leukemia. The V and J genes are TRBV12-3 or TRBV12-4 and TRBJ2-1; TRBD2 is a possible D gene (5 bases). The CDR3 DNA reads as TGTGCCAGCAGCTTTGACCTCTCTAGCAACAATGAGCAGTTCTTC. The encoded protein is CASSFDLSSNNEQFF.